This entry lists 13 T cell receptor beta chains sequenced from one sample in a study of cytomegalovirus exposure and HLA in healthy donors. Amplification used 60 Vbeta primers and 13 Jbeta primers. Using immunoSEQ multiplex PCR, the repertoire was profiled, and TCRdb retains in-frame clones only, with some absent. The repertoire holds under 200,000 clones, with 68% as singletons. The sequenced sample was PBMCs. Source of these receptors: a man aged 45 to 65 in good health and CMV-seronegative.

The chain joins TRBV5-1 to TRBJ1-1; TRBD1 is a possible D gene (5 bases). The germline CDR1 and CDR2 sequences are SGHRS and YFSETQ. V was trimmed by 4 bases and J by 6 bases, leaving 19 bases between them. The CDR3 is 15 residues long. CDR3 coding DNA: TGCGCCAGCAGCCTAAGCCGGAGGGGAGGACCTGAAGCTTTCTTT. It yields the protein CASSLSRRGGPEAFF.

This clone has more than one count but fewer than ten. The rearrangement uses TRBV5-4 and TRBJ1-1; D unclear. Germline V CDR1 and CDR2: SGHNT, YYREEE (reference sequence). This CDR3 spans 19 amino acids. The V end was cut by 3 bases, the J end by 0 bases, with 24 bases between. For the CDR3, the DNA is TGTGCCAGCAGCTCTTCAAGTGGCAGCCTAGTCTTCATGAACACTGAAGCTTTCTTT. Translation gives CASSSSSGSLVFMNTEAFF.

The chain recombines TRBV9 with TRBJ2-5; TRBD2 matches at 7 bases. The CDR3 spans 16 residues. V shed 0 bases and J 5 bases; nucleotides not matched to a gene: 10. CDR1 is SGDLS, CDR2 YYNGEE, per germline. CDR3 nucleotides: TGTGCCAGCAGCGTAGGAGTCCCGGGGGAGGGCGAGACCCAGTACTTC. Translating it yields CASSVGVPGEGETQYF. The full variable domain, in which reference TRBV9 and TRBJ2-5 provide the parts outside the CDR3, is DSGVTQTPKHLITATGQRVTLRCSPRSGDLSVYWYQQSLDQGLQFLIQYYNGEERAKGNILERFSAQQFPDLHSELNLSSLELGDSALYFCASSVGVPGEGETQYFGPGTRLLVL.

The chain couples TRBV5-1 to TRBJ1-2; 9 bases match TRBD1. This CDR3 has 13 amino acids. CDR1 is SGHRS, CDR2 YFSETQ, per germline. V lost 4 bases, J lost 8 bases, and 6 bases stayed unmatched. The CDR3 spells CASSDLDRGGYTF. The CDR3 DNA reads as TGCGCCAGCAGCGATTTGGACAGGGGCGGCTACACCTTC.

This chain connects TRBV4-1 to TRBJ1-2, with 11 positions matching TRBD1. Per the germline V gene, CDR1 is MGHRA and CDR2 is YSYEKL. This CDR3 comprises 16 residues. V dropped 0 bases and J dropped 5; count of bases not matched to a gene: 5. The CDR3 DNA sequence: TGCGCCAGCAGCCAAGAAAAGGGGACAGGGGGATATGGCTACACCTTC. Translating it yields CASSQEKGTGGYGYTF.

V is TRBV6-5 and J is TRBJ2-2, with D unresolved. Germline V gene lookup returns CDR1 MNHEY and CDR2 SVGAGI. The ends were cut back, 9 bases at V and 1 base at J, with 9 bases in the middle. The CDR3 runs to 13 residues. Written as DNA, the CDR3 is TGTGCCAGTTCGCCAGGGAACACCGGGGAGCTGTTTTTT. Its protein product is CASSPGNTGELFF.

The rearrangement uses TRBV5-8 and TRBJ1-5; D is unclear. CDR1 and CDR2 from the germline V gene are SGHTS and YDEGEE. This CDR3 has 16 amino acids. V lost 0 bases and J lost 1, with 11 bases in between. CDR3 loop: CASSLALLRSNQPQHF. In DNA, the CDR3 is TGTGCCAGCAGCTTGGCATTATTGAGGAGCAATCAGCCCCAGCATTTT.

The rearrangement links TRBV7-9 to TRBJ2-2; a possible D gene is TRBD1 (6 bases). This CDR3 has 13 residues. Looked up from germline, CDR1 is SEHNR and CDR2 is FQNEAQ (reference sequence). Between the trimmed V and J ends, which lost 4 bases and 7 bases, there was a span of 10 bases. CDR3 sequence reads: CASSSRTDGELFF. CDR3 DNA: TGTGCCAGCAGCTCCCGGACAGACGGGGAGCTGTTTTTT.

This chain uses TRBV5-6 with TRBJ1-4; D not certain. The length of the CDR3 is 14 residues. Germline CDR1 SGHDT, CDR2 YYEEEE. Trimming left V 2 bases short and J 8 bases short, with 13 bases between. The CDR3 here is CASSLRDKREKLFF. CDR3 nucleotides: TGTGCCAGCAGCTTACGAGACAAACGGGAAAAACTGTTTTTT.

The chain joins TRBV6-5 to TRBJ1-1, with a weak D call TRBD1 (5 bases). Per the germline V gene, CDR1 is MNHEY and CDR2 is SVGAGI. The ends were cut back, 1 base at V and 3 bases at J, with 15 bases in the middle. This CDR3 has 16 amino acids. CDR3 nucleotides: TGTGCCAGCAGTTACTACGGGCGGGGGGTAGACACTGAAGCTTTCTTT. Its protein product is CASSYYGRGVDTEAFF.

The table lists this clone with a few counts. The chain uses TRBV6-5 and TRBJ1-2; D is unclear. This CDR3 has 14 residues. Trimming cost V 0 bases and J 7 bases, with 12 bases left between them. Germline CDR1 and CDR2: MNHEY and SVGAGI. The CDR3 is CASSYSQQIGGYTF. The CDR3 bases are TGTGCCAGCAGTTACTCTCAACAGATAGGTGGCTACACCTTC.

The V gene is TRBV11-3, the J gene TRBJ2-1; TRBD2 matches at 16 bases. CDR3 length equals 18 residues. Germline assignment: CDR1 SGHNT and CDR2 YENEEA. J gave up 4 bases and V 4 bases, and 7 bases lay outside the gene matches. CDR3: CASSSGLAGGHGYNEQFF. The CDR3 nucleotides read TGTGCCAGCAGCTCGGGACTAGCGGGGGGGCATGGGTACAATGAGCAGTTCTTC.

This chain connects TRBV5-1 to TRBJ1-5; TRBD1 might be the D (6 bases). From germline, CDR1 is SGHRS and CDR2 YFSETQ. Between the trimmed V and J ends, which lost 0 bases and 11 bases, there was a span of 12 bases. This CDR3 has 13 amino acids. The CDR3 coding sequence is TGCGCCAGCAGCTTGGAAGGGGGAGGGGCCCAGCATTTT. Its translation is CASSLEGGGAQHF.